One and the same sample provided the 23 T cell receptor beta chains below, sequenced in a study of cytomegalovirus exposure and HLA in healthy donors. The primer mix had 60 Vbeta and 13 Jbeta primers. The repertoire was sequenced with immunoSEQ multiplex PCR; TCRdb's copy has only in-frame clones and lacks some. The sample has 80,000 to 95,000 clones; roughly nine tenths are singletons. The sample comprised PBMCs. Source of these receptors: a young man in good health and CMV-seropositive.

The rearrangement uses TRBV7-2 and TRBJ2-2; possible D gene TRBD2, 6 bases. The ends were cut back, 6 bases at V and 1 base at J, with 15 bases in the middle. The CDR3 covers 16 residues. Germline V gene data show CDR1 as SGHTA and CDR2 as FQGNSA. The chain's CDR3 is CASRPSSGVNTGELFF. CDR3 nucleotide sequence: TGTGCCAGCAGGCCTAGTAGCGGAGTGAACACCGGGGAGCTGTTTTTT.

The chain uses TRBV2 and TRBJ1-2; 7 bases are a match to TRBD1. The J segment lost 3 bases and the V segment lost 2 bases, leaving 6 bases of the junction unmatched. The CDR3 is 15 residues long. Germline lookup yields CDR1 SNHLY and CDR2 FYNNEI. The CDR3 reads CASSETQGGYYGYTF. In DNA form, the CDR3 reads TGTGCCAGCAGTGAAACCCAGGGGGGATACTATGGCTACACCTTC.

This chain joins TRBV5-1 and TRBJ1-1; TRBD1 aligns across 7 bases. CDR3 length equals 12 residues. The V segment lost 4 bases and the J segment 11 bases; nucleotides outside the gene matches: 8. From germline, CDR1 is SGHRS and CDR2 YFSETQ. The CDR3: CASSPDRALAFF. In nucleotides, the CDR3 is TGCGCCAGCAGCCCTGACAGGGCGTTGGCTTTCTTT.

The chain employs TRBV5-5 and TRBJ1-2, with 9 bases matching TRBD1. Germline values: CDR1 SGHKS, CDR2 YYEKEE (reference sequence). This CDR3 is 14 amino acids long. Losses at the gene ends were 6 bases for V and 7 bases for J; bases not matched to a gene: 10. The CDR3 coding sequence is TGTGCCAGCACCCTCTCGACAGGGGGGATTGGCTACACCTTC. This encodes CASTLSTGGIGYTF.

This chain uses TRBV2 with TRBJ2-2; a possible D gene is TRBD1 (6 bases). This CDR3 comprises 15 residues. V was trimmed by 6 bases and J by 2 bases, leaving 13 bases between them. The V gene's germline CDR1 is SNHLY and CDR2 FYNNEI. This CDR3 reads CASSSVGGNTGELFF. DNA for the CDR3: TGTGCCAGCAGCTCCGTAGGGGGTAACACCGGGGAGCTGTTTTTT.

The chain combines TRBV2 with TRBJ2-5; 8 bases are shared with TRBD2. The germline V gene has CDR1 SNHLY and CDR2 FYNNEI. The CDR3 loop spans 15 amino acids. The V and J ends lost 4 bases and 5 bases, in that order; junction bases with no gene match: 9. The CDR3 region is CASSVRREVKETQYF. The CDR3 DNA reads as TGTGCCAGCAGTGTGCGGCGGGAGGTTAAGGAGACCCAGTACTTC.

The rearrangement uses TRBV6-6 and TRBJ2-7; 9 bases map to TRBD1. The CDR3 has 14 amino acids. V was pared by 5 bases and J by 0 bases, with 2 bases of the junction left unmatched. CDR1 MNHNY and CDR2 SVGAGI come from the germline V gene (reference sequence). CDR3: CASSGTGSSYEQYF. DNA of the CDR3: TGTGCCAGCAGTGGGACAGGGAGCTCCTACGAGCAGTACTTC.

The CDR3 region has the DNA TGTGCCACCGGCAATGAGCAGTTCTTC. Residues: CATGNEQFF. The chain uses TRBV7-9 and TRBJ2-1; no clear D gene. The germline CDR1 and CDR2 sequences are SEHNR and FQNEAQ (reference sequence). There are 9 residues in the CDR3. V was clipped by 10 bases and J by 6 bases, with 4 bases between them.

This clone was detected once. CDR3 sequence (DNA): TGTGCCAGCGCGCGGGAGAGGGACAATGAGCAGTTCTTC. The encoded protein is CASARERDNEQFF. The chain links TRBV2 to TRBJ2-1; 7 positions agree with TRBD2. The germline CDR1 and CDR2 sequences are SNHLY and FYNNEI. V dropped 8 bases and J dropped 5; count of bases not matched to a gene: 6. The CDR3 covers 13 residues. The full variable domain, completed using reference TRBV2 and TRBJ2-1, is EPEVTQTPSHQVTQMGQEVILRCVPISNHLYFYWYRQILGQKVEFLVSFYNNEISEKSEIFDDQFSVERPDGSNFTLKIRSTKLEDSAMYFCASARERDNEQFFGPGTRLTVL.

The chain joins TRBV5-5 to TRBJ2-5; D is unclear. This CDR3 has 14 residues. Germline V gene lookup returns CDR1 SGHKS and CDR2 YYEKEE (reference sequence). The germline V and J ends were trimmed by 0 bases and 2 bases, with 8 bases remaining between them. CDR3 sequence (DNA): TGTGCCAGCAGCTTGGGGTCGGTTCAAGAGACCCAGTACTTC. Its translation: CASSLGSVQETQYF. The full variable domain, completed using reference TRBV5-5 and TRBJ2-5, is DAGVTQSPTHLIKTRGQQVTLRCSPISGHKSVSWYQQVLGQGPQFIFQYYEKEERGRGNFPDRFSARQFPNYSSELNVNALLLGDSALYLCASSLGSVQETQYFGPGTRLLVL.

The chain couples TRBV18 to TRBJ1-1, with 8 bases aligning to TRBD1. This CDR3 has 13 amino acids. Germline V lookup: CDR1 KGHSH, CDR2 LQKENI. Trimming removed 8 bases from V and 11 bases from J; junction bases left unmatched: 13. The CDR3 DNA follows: TGTGCCAGCACGAAGGGACAGGCCCAAGGGGCTTTCTTT. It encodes CASTKGQAQGAFF.

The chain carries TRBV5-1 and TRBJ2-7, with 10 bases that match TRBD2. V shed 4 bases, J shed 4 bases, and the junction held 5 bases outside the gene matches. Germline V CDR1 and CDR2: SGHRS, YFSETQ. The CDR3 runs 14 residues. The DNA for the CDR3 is TGCGCCAGCAGCCTCAGCGGGAGGGAATACGAGCAGTACTTC. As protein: CASSLSGREYEQYF.

CDR3 residues: CASSILGGSGGYTF. The CDR3 DNA sequence: TGTGCCAGTAGTATCTTAGGAGGGTCCGGTGGCTACACCTTC. J is TRBJ1-2 and V is TRBV19; D is uncertain. Germline loops: CDR1 LNHDA, CDR2 SQIVND (reference sequence). Between the trimmed V and J ends, which lost 3 bases and 7 bases, there was a span of 15 bases. The CDR3 consists of 14 residues.

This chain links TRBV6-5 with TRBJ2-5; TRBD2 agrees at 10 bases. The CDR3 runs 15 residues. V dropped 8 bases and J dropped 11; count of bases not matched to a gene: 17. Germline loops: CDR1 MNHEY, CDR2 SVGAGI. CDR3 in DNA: TGTGCCAGCTCCTTAGGCCCAGCGGGAGGGTTGGGGCAGTACTTC. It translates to CASSLGPAGGLGQYF.

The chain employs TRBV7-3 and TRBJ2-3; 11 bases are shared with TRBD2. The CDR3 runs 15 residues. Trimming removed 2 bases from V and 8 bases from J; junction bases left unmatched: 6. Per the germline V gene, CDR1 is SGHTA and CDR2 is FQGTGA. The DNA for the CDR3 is TGTGCCAGCAGCTTATCCCTCGGACTAGCGGGTACGCAGTATTTT. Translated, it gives CASSLSLGLAGTQYF.

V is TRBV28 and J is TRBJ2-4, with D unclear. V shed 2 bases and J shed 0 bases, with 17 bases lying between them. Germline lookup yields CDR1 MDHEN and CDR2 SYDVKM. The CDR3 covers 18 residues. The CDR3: CASSLGGEYPLAKNIQYF. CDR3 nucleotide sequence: TGTGCCAGCAGTTTAGGTGGTGAGTATCCCCTAGCCAAAAACATTCAGTACTTC.

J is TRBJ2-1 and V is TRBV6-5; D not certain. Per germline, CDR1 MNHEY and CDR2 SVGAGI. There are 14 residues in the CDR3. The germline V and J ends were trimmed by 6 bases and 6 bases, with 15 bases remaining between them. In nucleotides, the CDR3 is TGTGCCAGCAGGACGACTGTCGGCCGCAATGAGCAGTTCTTC. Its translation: CASRTTVGRNEQFF.

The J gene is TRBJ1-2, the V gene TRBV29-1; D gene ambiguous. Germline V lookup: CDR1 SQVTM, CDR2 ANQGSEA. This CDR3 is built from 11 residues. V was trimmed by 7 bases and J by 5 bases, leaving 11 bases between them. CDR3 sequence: CSAVTGYGYTF. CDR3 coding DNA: TGCAGCGCCGTCACGGGGTATGGCTACACCTTC.

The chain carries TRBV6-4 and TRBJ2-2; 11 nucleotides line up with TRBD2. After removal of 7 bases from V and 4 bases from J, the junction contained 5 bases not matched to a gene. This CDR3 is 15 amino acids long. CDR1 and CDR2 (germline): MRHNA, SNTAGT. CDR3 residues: CASITSGSVTGELFF. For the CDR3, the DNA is TGTGCCAGCATCACTAGCGGGAGCGTCACCGGGGAGCTGTTTTTT.

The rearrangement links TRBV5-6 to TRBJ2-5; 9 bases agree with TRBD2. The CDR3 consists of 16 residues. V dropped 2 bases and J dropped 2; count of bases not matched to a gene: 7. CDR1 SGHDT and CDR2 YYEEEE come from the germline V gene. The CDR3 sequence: CASSFVAGVGQETQYF. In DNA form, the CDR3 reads TGTGCCAGCAGCTTCGTAGCGGGAGTAGGGCAAGAGACCCAGTACTTC.

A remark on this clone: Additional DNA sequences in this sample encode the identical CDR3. The DNA of the CDR3 is TGTGCCAGCAGCCCTGGGGGGTACCAAGAGACCCAGTACTTC. It translates to CASSPGGYQETQYF. The chain employs TRBV7-3 and TRBJ2-5; the D gene is possibly TRBD2 (6 bases). With 5 bases removed from V and 0 bases from J, the gap between germline ends came to 10 bases. Germline lookup yields CDR1 SGHTA and CDR2 FQGTGA. There are 14 residues in the CDR3.

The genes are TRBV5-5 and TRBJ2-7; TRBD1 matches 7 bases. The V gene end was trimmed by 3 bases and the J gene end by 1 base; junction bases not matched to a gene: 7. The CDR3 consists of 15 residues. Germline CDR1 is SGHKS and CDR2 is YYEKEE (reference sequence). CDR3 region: CASSSDREPSYEQYF. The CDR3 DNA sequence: TGTGCCAGCAGCTCCGACAGGGAACCTTCCTACGAGCAGTACTTC.

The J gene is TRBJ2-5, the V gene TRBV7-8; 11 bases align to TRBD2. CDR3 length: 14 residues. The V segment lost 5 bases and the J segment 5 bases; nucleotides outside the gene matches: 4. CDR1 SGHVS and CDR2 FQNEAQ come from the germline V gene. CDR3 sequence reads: CASSALAGAETQYF. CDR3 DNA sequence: TGTGCCAGCAGCGCACTAGCGGGAGCTGAGACCCAGTACTTC.